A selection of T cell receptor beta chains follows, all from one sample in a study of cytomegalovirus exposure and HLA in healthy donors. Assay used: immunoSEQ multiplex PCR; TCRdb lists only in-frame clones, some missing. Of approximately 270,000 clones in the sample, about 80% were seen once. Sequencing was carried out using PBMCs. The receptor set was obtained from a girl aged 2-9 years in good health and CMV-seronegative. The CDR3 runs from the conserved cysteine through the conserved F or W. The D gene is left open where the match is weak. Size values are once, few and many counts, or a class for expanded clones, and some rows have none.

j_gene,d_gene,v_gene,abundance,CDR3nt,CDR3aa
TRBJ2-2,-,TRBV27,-,TGTGCCAGCAGTTCCGGGACAGCGGGTGCCGGGGAGCTGTTTTTT,CASSSGTAGAGELFF
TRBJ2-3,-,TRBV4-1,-,TGCGCCAGCAGCCAAATAAGAGGCACAGATACGCAGTATTTT,CASSQIRGTDTQYF
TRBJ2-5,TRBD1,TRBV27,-,TGTGCCAGCAAGATCAGGGGGCGCGGGGAGACCCAGTACTTC,CASKIRGRGETQYF
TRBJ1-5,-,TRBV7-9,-,TGTGCCAGCAGCTTAGAGTTCGGGTTTAGGGGCGAGCAGCCCCAGCATTTT,CASSLEFGFRGEQPQHF
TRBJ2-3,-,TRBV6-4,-,TGTGCCAGCAGTGTCGCGGGGGCTCCGCCAGATACGCAGTATTTT,CASSVAGAPPDTQYF
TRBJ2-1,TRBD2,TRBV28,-,TGTGCCAGCAGTGAGGGGACTAGCGGGAGTACTGAGCAGTTCTTC,CASSEGTSGSTEQFF
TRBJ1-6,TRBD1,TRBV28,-,TGTGCCAGCAGACGCACAGGGGGCGGGGGTTCACCCCTCCACTTT,CASRRTGGGGSPLHF
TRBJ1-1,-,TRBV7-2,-,TGTGCCAGCAGCTTAGCTCCGGGAAACACTGAAGCTTTCTTT,CASSLAPGNTEAFF
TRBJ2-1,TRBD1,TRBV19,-,TGTGCCAGTAGTATCCCGGGACAGGACCTGAATGAGCAGTTCTTC,CASSIPGQDLNEQFF
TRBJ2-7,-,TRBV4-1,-,TGCGCCAGCAGCCAAGATAGAGTGTTAACAGGGCCTTCCTACGAGCAGTACTTC,CASSQDRVLTGPSYEQYF
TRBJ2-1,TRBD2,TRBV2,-,TGTGCCAGCAGGACTAGCGCTTACAATGAGCAGTTCTTC,CASRTSAYNEQFF
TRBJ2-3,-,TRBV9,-,TGTGCCAGCAGCGTAGCGGGCACAGATACGCAGTATTTT,CASSVAGTDTQYF
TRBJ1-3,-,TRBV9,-,TGTGCCAGCAGCCCCCGTCCGGGGGGAACTGGAAACACCATATATTTT,CASSPRPGGTGNTIYF
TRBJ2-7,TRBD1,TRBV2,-,TGTGCCAGCAGCGAGAGACCGGGACAGGGCGCGTACGAGCAGTACTTC,CASSERPGQGAYEQYF
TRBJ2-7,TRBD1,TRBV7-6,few,TGTGCCAGCAGCTCCCCCGGGACAGCTTCAAAATCAGCCTACGAGCAGTACTTC,CASSSPGTASKSAYEQYF
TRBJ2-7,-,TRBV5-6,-,TGTGCCAGCAGCCGTCGGGTTTTAGGGGCCTACGAGCAGTACTTC,CASSRRVLGAYEQYF
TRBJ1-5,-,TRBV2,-,TGTGCCAGCAGTGAAGTCGGGGTAAGTCAGCCCCAGCATTTT,CASSEVGVSQPQHF
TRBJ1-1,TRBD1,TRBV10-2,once,TGCGCCAGCAGCCCAACGGACAGGGCGTATGGTGAAGCTTTCTTT,CASSPTDRAYGEAFF
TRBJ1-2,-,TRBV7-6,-,TGTGCCAGCAGCCCCGAGTGGGGAGCACATGGCTACACCTTC,CASSPEWGAHGYTF
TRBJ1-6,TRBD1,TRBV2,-,TGTGCCAGCAGTGGCGGGACAGGGGTTGGCTCACCCCTCCACTTT,CASSGGTGVGSPLHF
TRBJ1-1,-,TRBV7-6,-,TGTGCCAGCAGCCTACAGAGGAACACTGAAGCTTTCTTT,CASSLQRNTEAFF
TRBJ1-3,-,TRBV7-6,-,TGTGCCAGCAGCTTAAGGACTAGCGGCTCTGGAAACACCATATATTTT,CASSLRTSGSGNTIYF
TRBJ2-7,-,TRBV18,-,TGTGCCAGCTCACCACCGACCAGGAATAATATATACGAGCAGTACTTC,CASSPPTRNNIYEQYF
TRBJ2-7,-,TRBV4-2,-,TGTGCCAGCAGCCAAGAAATCGGGACATCGAGCTACGAGCAGTACTTC,CASSQEIGTSSYEQYF
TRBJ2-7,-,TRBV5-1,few,TGCGCCAGCAGCTTGGGCTCGGGGGAGCAGTACTTC,CASSLGSGEQYF
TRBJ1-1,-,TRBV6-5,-,TGTGCCAGCAGTTACATACCCGGGGGAGGCACTGAAGCTTTCTTT,CASSYIPGGGTEAFF
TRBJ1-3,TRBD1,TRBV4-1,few,TGCGCCAGCAGCCCTGGACAGGGTGGAAACACCATATATTTT,CASSPGQGGNTIYF
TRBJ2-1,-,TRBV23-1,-,TGCGCCAGCAGTCCAGATAACCGGGTTCCCAGGGTCGATGAGCAGTTCTTC,CASSPDNRVPRVDEQFF